The clone carrying this T cell receptor (beta chain) showed up just a few times. This sample is drawn from a study of early T cells in non-severe SARS-CoV-2 infection. Overall study context: Alpha and beta chains were unpaired, from unsorted whole-blood bulk RNA.

CDR3 length equals 14 residues. Germline CDR1 ENHRY, CDR2 SYGVKD. Deletions cut 6 bases from V and 3 bases from J, with 12 bases between. MiXCR, run by TCRdb on the 5' RACE reads, gives a single entry per CDR3 protein. The data show approximately 97,000 distinct CDR3 sequences, about an eighth seen once. Material for sequencing was whole blood. The chain couples TRBV10-3 to TRBJ2-1; the D gene is possibly TRBD2 (6 bases). This TCR came from an adult who was a healthcare worker with PCR-confirmed SARS-CoV-2 infection or an uninfected control (not recorded which). DNA for the CDR3: TGTGCCATCAGCAACACTAGCCTCTACAATGAGCAGTTCTTC. It yields the protein CAISNTSLYNEQFF.